The 24 T cell receptor beta chains reported below all come from one sample, sequenced in a study of vaccination and CD4 T cells after COVID-19. TCRdb used MiXCR to reprocess the PCR reads, holding one entry per CDR3 protein. Here the sample spans 20,000 to 25,000 distinct CDR3 sequences, roughly 61% being singletons. Sequenced here: CD4+ T cells from blood, sampled before SARS-CoV-2 vaccination. The receptors were sampled from a human donor who had recovered from COVID-19.

The chain combines TRBV20-1 with TRBJ2-2; 7 bases align to TRBD2. CDR1 and CDR2 from the germline V gene are DFQATT and SNEGSKA (reference sequence). This CDR3 is 14 amino acids long. After removal of 5 bases from V and 2 bases from J, the junction contained 5 bases not matched to a gene. CDR3 in amino acids: CSAEGLLNTGELFF. The CDR3 DNA sequence: TGCAGTGCTGAGGGACTACTCAACACCGGGGAGCTGTTTTTT.

This clonotype is labeled medium-sized (0.01 to 0.1%). The chain couples TRBV21-1 to TRBJ2-5. TRBV21-1 is a pseudogene segment. The CDR3 totals 14 residues. CDR3 bases: TGTGCCAGCAGCAAACTTGAGTACCAAGAGACCCAGTACTTC. This codes for CASSKLEYQETQYF.

The genes are TRBV4-1 and TRBJ2-5; a weak D match, TRBD1 (6 bases). The CDR3 is 15 residues long. V lost 1 base, J lost 1 base, and 10 bases lay in between. From germline, CDR1 is MGHRA and CDR2 YSYEKL. The chain's CDR3 is CASSQGRQAQETQYF. CDR3 DNA sequence: TGCGCCAGCAGCCAAGGGAGACAGGCCCAAGAGACCCAGTACTTC.

This clonotype was seen more than once but under ten times. The J gene is TRBJ2-2, the V gene TRBV28, with TRBD1 identical over 10 bases. The CDR3 is 14 residues long. Germline values: CDR1 MDHEN, CDR2 SYDVKM. V dropped 5 bases and J dropped 9; count of bases not matched to a gene: 6. The CDR3 region is CASSRGQGSRELFF. The DNA for the CDR3 is TGTGCCAGCAGTCGGGGACAGGGGAGCCGGGAGCTGTTTTTT.

This clonotype was detected once. V gene TRBV11-3 combines with J gene TRBJ2-5; 10 nucleotides align to TRBD1. CDR1 and CDR2 from the germline V gene are SGHNT and YENEEA. The V gene end was trimmed by 5 bases and the J gene end by 2 bases; junction bases not matched to a gene: 8. The CDR3 length is 16 residues. Here the CDR3 reads CASSPGQGFFQETQYF. DNA for the CDR3: TGTGCCAGCAGCCCGGGACAGGGGTTCTTTCAAGAGACCCAGTACTTC.

This sequence joins TRBV28 and TRBJ2-2; TRBD1 agrees at 9 bases. Trimming removed 4 bases from V and 1 base from J; junction bases left unmatched: 1. The germline V gene has CDR1 MDHEN and CDR2 SYDVKM. This CDR3 spans 15 amino acids. The CDR3 DNA follows: TGTGCCAGCAGTTGGGGACAGGGGAACACCGGGGAGCTGTTTTTT. This encodes CASSWGQGNTGELFF.

This clonotype was observed a few times. The V and J genes are TRBV12-3 or TRBV12-4 and TRBJ1-6; 8 bases are shared with TRBD1. This CDR3 contains 17 residues. V lost 3 bases and J lost 9; bases outside the gene matches: 13. The CDR3 nucleotides are TGTGCCAGCAGTTTCTCCCCGAGGACAGGGAGGGCTTCACCCCTCCACTTT. Protein sequence: CASSFSPRTGRASPLHF.

The chain carries TRBV6-2 or TRBV6-3 and TRBJ2-3; D is unresolved. The germline V and J ends were trimmed by 3 bases and 10 bases, with 11 bases remaining between them. The CDR3 is 12 amino acids. Germline V lookup: CDR1 MNHEY, CDR2 SVGEGT. CDR3 region: CASSYSRGAQYF. The DNA for the CDR3 is TGTGCCAGCAGTTATAGTCGCGGCGCGCAGTATTTT.

The gene calls are TRBV5-4 and TRBJ2-5; perhaps TRBD2 as D (6 bases). The V end was cut by 2 bases, the J end by 4 bases, with 15 bases between. The CDR3 runs 15 residues. The germline gives CDR1 SGHNT, CDR2 YYREEE (reference sequence). CDR3 protein: CASSLGLRGVETQYF. As DNA, the CDR3 is TGTGCCAGCAGCTTAGGACTAAGAGGGGTAGAGACCCAGTACTTC.

The genes are TRBV19 and TRBJ2-1, with 7 positions matching TRBD2. Germline assignment: CDR1 LNHDA and CDR2 SQIVND (reference sequence). The CDR3 extends over 14 amino acids. Trimming at V came to 7 bases and at J to 0 bases, leaving 3 bases not matched to a gene. The DNA of the CDR3 is TGTGCCAGTAAGCGCGGGAGCTCCTACAATGAGCAGTTCTTC. Its translation is CASKRGSSYNEQFF.

J is TRBJ1-5 and V is TRBV27; TRBD1 might be the D (5 bases). V dropped 3 bases and J dropped 7 bases, with 10 bases sitting between them. Germline lookup yields CDR1 MNHEY and CDR2 SMNVEV (reference sequence). The CDR3 extends over 13 amino acids. CDR3 nucleotide sequence: TGTGCCAGCAGTTTCTCAGGGACCCAGCCCCAGCATTTT. This gives the protein CASSFSGTQPQHF.

This chain links TRBV7-2 with TRBJ2-3, with 11 nucleotides matching TRBD2. J was trimmed by 4 bases and V by 6 bases; bases with no gene match: 21. Germline loops: CDR1 SGHTA, CDR2 FQGNSA. The CDR3 is made up of 20 amino acids. CDR3 region: CASSRRRRLAGRAGADTQYF. The CDR3, as DNA: TGTGCCAGCAGTCGGCGTCGCCGACTAGCGGGAAGAGCAGGCGCAGATACGCAGTATTTT.

The chain recombines TRBV7-2 with TRBJ2-7; no firm D call. Germline V lookup: CDR1 SGHTA, CDR2 FQGNSA. The V end was cut by 4 bases, the J end by 5 bases, with 21 bases between. The CDR3 loop spans 16 amino acids. In DNA, the CDR3 is TGTGCCAGCAGCTCCTCGACACTCCTGAAATTCCACGAGCAGTACTTC. Residues: CASSSSTLLKFHEQYF.

The V call is TRBV2, the J call TRBJ2-3; D remains unclear. Germline CDR1 SNHLY, CDR2 FYNNEI. Trimming shortened V by 7 bases and J by 5 bases, and 10 bases separated the two germline ends. The CDR3 has 12 amino acids. CDR3 residues: CASIGDGDTQYF. The CDR3 nucleotides are TGTGCCAGCATAGGAGATGGAGATACGCAGTATTTT.

Of note for this clonotype: Germline and junction disagree at one end, which may indicate a read error. V usage is TRBV7-9 and J usage is TRBJ1-3; D is undetermined. The CDR3 is 13 residues long. Germline CDR1 reads SEHNR; CDR2 reads FQNEAQ (reference sequence). In DNA form, the CDR3 reads TGTGCCAGCAGCGCCAGGCGGGGTAACACCACATATTTT. This sequence encodes CASSARRGNTTYF.

The chain has TRBV6-1 and TRBJ1-5; D ambiguous. Per germline, CDR1 MNHNS and CDR2 SASEGT. The CDR3 extends over 15 amino acids. The V end was cut by 4 bases, the J end by 7 bases, with 17 bases between. The chain's CDR3 is CASSAASYGGQPQHF. The CDR3 coding sequence is TGTGCCAGCAGTGCAGCCTCATATGGAGGCCAGCCCCAGCATTTT.

The J gene is TRBJ1-1, the V gene TRBV30; possible D gene TRBD1, 5 bases. Trimming left V 5 bases short and J 4 bases short, with 14 bases between. The CDR3 runs to 13 residues. Germline V gene sequence: CDR1 GTSNPN, CDR2 SVGIG (reference sequence). The CDR3 is CAWQGVVGTEAFF. The CDR3 coding sequence is TGTGCCTGGCAAGGGGTGGTAGGCACTGAAGCTTTCTTT.

The CDR3 sequence is CASSFGREGSYEQYF. The CDR3 coding sequence is TGTGCCAGCAGTTTCGGGCGGGAGGGCTCCTACGAGCAGTACTTC. The V and J genes are TRBV27 and TRBJ2-7, with 9 bases aligning to TRBD2. V was pared by 3 bases and J by 0 bases, with 3 bases of the junction left unmatched. CDR1 and CDR2 from the germline V gene are MNHEY and SMNVEV (reference sequence). The CDR3 sequence is 15 residues long.

This chain uses TRBV27 with TRBJ2-6; D is possibly TRBD1 (6 bases). Trimming took 5 bases from V and 4 from J, leaving 15 bases between them. CDR1 and CDR2 (germline): MNHEY, SMNVEV (reference sequence). The CDR3 loop spans 16 amino acids. Here the CDR3 reads CASSPDYRAGANVLTF. In DNA, the CDR3 is TGTGCCAGCAGTCCCGATTACAGGGCCGGGGCCAACGTCCTGACTTTC.

This clonotype has just a few counts. The genes are TRBV20-1 and TRBJ2-1; 11 bases map to TRBD1. The CDR3 spans 14 residues. V was pared by 5 bases and J by 5 bases, with 5 bases of the junction left unmatched. Germline V CDR1 and CDR2: DFQATT, SNEGSKA (reference sequence). CDR3 nucleotide sequence: TGCAGTGCTTTCGGACAGGGGGCGGACAATGAGCAGTTCTTC. This codes for CSAFGQGADNEQFF.

The chain recombines TRBV5-1 with TRBJ1-1, with TRBD1 identical over 7 bases. The CDR3 is 16 residues long. V lost 5 bases to trimming and J lost 1 base; unmatched junction nucleotides: 11. Germline CDR1 SGHRS, CDR2 YFSETQ. CDR3 bases: TGCGCCAGCAGTTCCGGACAGGTAGCAGGGAACACTGAAGCTTTCTTT. It encodes CASSSGQVAGNTEAFF.

The V and J genes are TRBV25-1 and TRBJ2-1; the match to TRBD1 covers 7 bases. The CDR3 runs to 18 residues. Germline loops: CDR1 MGHDK, CDR2 SYGVNS. Trimming at V came to 3 bases and at J to 0 bases, leaving 11 bases not matched to a gene. The CDR3 DNA reads as TGTGCCAGCAGTGATCCCCCGGACAGGACCCACTCCTACAATGAGCAGTTCTTC. Amino acids: CASSDPPDRTHSYNEQFF. The full variable domain, completed using reference TRBV25-1 and TRBJ2-1, is EADIYQTPRYLVIGTGKKITLECSQTMGHDKMYWYQQDPGMELHLIHYSYGVNSTEKGDLSSESTVSRIRTEHFPLTLESARPSHTSQYLCASSDPPDRTHSYNEQFFGPGTRLTVL.

This clonotype turned up a few times. This chain joins TRBV20-1 and TRBJ1-5; D unresolved. V was cut by 1 base and J by 5 bases, with 9 bases left in between. This CDR3 region has 13 residues. Per the germline V gene, CDR1 is DFQATT and CDR2 is SNEGSKA (reference sequence). The CDR3 loop reads CSARAGSDQPQHF. Written as DNA, the CDR3 is TGCAGTGCTAGAGCTGGGAGTGATCAGCCCCAGCATTTT.

This clonotype turned up a few times. The chain recombines TRBV7-8 with TRBJ1-2; the D is unclear. The CDR3 loop spans 14 amino acids. V was shortened by 2 bases and J by 2 bases, with 9 bases between the two germline ends. Germline lookup yields CDR1 SGHVS and CDR2 FQNEAQ. In nucleotides, the CDR3 is TGTGCCAGCAGCTTATTTAGCGCCAACTATGGCTACACCTTC. Its translation is CASSLFSANYGYTF.